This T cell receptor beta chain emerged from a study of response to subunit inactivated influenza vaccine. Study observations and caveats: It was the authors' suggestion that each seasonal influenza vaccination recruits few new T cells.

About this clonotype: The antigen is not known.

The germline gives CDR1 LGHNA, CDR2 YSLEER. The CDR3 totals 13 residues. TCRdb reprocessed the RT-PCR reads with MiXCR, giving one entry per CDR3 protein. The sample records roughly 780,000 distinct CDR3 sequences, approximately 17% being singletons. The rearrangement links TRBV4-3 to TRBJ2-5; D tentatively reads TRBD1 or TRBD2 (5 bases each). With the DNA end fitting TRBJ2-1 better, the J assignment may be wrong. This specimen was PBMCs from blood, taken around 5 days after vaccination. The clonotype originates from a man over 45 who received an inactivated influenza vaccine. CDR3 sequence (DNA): TGCGCCAGCAGCCAAGTAATAACGGGGACCCAGTTCTTC. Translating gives CASSQVITGTQFF.